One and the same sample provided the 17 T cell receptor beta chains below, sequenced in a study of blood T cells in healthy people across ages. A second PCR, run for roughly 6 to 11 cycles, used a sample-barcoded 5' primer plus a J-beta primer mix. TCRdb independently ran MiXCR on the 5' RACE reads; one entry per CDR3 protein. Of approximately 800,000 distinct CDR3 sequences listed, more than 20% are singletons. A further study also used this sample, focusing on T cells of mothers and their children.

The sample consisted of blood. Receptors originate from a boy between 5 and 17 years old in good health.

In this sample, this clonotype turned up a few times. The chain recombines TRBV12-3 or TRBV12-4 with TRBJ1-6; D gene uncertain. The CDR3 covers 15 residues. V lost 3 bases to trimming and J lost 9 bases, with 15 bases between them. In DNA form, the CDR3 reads TGTGCCAGCAGTTTGGGCCCGGGGAACGGTTCACCCCTCCACTTT. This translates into CASSLGPGNGSPLHF.

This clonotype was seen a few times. The CDR3 region has the DNA TGCAGTGCTAGAGACTACCTCTCCTACGAGCAGTACTTC. Protein: CSARDYLSYEQYF. The chain carries TRBV20-1 and TRBJ2-7; D ambiguous. From germline, CDR1 is DFQATT and CDR2 SNEGSKA (reference sequence). V was clipped by 0 bases and J by 0 bases, with 6 bases between them. This CDR3 is 13 amino acids long.

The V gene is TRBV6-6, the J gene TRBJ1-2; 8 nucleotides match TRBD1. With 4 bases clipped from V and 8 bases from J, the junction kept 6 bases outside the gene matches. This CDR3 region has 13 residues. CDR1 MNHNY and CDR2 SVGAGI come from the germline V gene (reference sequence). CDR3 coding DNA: TGTGCCAGCAGTTTCGAGACAGGGGACGGCTACACCTTC. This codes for CASSFETGDGYTF.

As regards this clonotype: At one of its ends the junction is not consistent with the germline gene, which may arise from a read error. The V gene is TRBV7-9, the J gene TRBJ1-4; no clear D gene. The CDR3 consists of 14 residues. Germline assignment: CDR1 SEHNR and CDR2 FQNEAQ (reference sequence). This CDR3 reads CVSSLYSTNEKLFF. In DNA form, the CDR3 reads TGTGTCAGCAGCCTGTACTCAACTAATGAAAAACTGTTTTTT.

The DNA of the CDR3 is TGTGCCTGGAGTGTAGTACTAGCGGCCGATACGCAGTATTTT. Translated: CAWSVVLAADTQYF. The V call is TRBV30, the J call TRBJ2-3; 8 bases map to TRBD2. Germline lookup yields CDR1 GTSNPN and CDR2 SVGIG (reference sequence). V dropped 0 bases and J dropped 6; count of bases not matched to a gene: 5. CDR3 size: 14 residues.

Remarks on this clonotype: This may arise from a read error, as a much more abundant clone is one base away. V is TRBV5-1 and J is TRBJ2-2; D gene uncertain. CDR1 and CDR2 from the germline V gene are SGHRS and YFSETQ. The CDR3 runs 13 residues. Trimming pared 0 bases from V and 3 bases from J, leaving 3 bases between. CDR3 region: CASSLAYTGELFF. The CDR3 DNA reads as TGCGCCAGCAGCTTGGCGTACACCGGGGAGCTGTTTTTT.

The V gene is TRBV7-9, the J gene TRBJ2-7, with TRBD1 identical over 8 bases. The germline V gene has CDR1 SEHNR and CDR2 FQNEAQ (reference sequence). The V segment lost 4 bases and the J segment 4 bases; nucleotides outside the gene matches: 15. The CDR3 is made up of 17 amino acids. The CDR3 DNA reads TGTGCCAGCAGCTCCCCCGAGGACAGGGCCACCCGGTACGAGCAGTACTTC. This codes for CASSSPEDRATRYEQYF.

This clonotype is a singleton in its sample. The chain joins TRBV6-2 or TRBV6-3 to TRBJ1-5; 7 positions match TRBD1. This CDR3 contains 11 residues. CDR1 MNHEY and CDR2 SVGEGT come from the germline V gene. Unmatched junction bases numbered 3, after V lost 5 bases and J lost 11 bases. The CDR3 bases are TGTGCCAGCAGTATGGGGACAGCCCAGCATTTT. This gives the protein CASSMGTAQHF.

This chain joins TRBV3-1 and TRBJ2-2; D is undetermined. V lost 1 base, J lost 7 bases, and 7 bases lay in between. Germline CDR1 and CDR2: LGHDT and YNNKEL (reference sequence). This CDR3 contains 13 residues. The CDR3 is CASSQVGGGELFF. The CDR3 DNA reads TGTGCCAGCAGCCAAGTCGGCGGCGGGGAGCTGTTTTTT. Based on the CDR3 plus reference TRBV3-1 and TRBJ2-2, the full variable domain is DTAVSQTPKYLVTQMGNDKSIKCEQNLGHDTMYWYKQDSKKFLKIMFSYNNKELIINETVPNRFSPKSPDKAHLNLHINSLELGDSAVYFCASSQVGGGELFFGEGSRLTVL.

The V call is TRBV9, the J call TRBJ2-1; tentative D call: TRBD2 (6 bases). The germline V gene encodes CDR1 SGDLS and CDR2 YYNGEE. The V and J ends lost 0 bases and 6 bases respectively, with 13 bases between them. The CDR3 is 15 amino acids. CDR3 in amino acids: CASSVDREPRNEQFF. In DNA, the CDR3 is TGTGCCAGCAGCGTAGACCGGGAGCCACGCAATGAGCAGTTCTTC.

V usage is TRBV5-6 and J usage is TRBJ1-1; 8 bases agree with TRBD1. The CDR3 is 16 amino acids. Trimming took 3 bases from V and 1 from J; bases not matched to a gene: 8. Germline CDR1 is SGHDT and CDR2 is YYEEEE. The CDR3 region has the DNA TGTGCCAGCAGCTATATTGGGACAGGAGGGAACACTGAAGCTTTCTTT. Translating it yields CASSYIGTGGNTEAFF.

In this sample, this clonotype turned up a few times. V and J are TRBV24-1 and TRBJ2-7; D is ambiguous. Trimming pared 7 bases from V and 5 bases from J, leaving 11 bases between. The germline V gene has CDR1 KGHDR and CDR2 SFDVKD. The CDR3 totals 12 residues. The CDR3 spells CATRDGSNEQYF. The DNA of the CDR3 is TGTGCCACCAGGGACGGATCTAACGAGCAGTACTTC.

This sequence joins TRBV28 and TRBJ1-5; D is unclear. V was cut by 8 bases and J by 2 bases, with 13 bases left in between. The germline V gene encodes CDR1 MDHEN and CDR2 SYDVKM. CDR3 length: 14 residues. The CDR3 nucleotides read TGTGCCAGCCTCCTCAACGGGGGCAATCAGCCCCAGCATTTT. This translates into CASLLNGGNQPQHF.

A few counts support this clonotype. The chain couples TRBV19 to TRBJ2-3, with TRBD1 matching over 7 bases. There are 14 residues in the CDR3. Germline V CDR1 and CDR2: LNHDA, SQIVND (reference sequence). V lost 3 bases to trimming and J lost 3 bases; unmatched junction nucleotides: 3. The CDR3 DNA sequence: TGTGCCAGTAGTATCCCAGGGGGTACAGATACGCAGTATTTT. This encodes CASSIPGGTDTQYF.

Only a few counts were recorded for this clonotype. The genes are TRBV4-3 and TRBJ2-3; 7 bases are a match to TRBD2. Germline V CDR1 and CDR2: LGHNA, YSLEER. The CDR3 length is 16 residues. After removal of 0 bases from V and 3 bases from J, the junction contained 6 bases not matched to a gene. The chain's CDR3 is CASSQDAASGTDTQYF. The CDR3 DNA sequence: TGCGCCAGCAGCCAAGATGCGGCTAGCGGTACAGATACGCAGTATTTT.

CDR3: CASSLEGALRYNEQFF. The CDR3 DNA is TGTGCCAGCAGCTTAGAGGGGGCCCTGAGGTACAATGAGCAGTTCTTC. This chain uses TRBV7-2 with TRBJ2-1; 7 positions match TRBD1. The CDR3 has 16 residues. The germline V gene encodes CDR1 SGHTA and CDR2 FQGNSA. The V segment lost 1 base and the J segment 4 bases; nucleotides outside the gene matches: 7.

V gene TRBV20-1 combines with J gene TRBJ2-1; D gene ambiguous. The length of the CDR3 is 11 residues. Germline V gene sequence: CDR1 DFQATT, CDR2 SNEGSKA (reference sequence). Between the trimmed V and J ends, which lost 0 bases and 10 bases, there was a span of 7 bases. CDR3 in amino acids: CSAREDSEQFF. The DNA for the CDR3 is TGCAGTGCTAGAGAAGACTCCGAGCAGTTCTTC.